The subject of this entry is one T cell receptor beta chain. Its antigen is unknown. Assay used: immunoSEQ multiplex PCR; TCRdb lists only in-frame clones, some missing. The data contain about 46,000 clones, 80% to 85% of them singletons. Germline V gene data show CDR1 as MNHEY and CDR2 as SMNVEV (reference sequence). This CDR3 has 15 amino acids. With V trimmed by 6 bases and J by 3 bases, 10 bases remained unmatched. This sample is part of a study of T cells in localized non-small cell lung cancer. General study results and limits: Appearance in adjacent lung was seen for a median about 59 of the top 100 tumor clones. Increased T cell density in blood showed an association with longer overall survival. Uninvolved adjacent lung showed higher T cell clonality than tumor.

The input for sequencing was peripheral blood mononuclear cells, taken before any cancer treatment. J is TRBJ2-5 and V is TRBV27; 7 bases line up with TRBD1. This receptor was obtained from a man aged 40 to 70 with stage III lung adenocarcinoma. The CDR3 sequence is CASSPTGMRKETQYF. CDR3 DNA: TGTGCCAGCAGCCCGACAGGGATGAGGAAAGAGACCCAGTACTTC.